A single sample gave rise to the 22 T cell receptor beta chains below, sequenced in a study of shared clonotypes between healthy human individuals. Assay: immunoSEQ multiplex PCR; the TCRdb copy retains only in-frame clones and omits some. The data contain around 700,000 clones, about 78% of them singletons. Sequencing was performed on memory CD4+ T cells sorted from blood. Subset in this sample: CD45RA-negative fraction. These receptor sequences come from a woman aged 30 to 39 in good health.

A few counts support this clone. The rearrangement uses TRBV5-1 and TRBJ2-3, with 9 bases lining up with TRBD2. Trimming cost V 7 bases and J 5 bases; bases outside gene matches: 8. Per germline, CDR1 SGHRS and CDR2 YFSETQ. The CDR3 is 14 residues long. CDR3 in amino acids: CASDLAGGGDTQYF. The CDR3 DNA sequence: TGCGCCAGCGACTTGGCGGGAGGGGGAGATACGCAGTATTTT.

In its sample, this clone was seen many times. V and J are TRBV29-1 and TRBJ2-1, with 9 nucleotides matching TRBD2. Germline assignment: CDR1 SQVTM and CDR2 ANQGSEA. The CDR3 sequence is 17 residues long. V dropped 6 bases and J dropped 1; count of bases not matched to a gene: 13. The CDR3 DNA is TGCAGCGTGCCGGGTGAGGGCGGGAGGGGGTCCTACAATGAGCAGTTCTTC. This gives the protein CSVPGEGGRGSYNEQFF.

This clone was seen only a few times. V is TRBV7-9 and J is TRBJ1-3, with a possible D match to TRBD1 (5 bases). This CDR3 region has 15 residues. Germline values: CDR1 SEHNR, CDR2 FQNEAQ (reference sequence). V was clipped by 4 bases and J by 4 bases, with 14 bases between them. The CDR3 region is CASSSFDSSGNTIYF. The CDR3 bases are TGTGCCAGCAGCTCCTTTGACAGTTCAGGAAACACCATATATTTT.

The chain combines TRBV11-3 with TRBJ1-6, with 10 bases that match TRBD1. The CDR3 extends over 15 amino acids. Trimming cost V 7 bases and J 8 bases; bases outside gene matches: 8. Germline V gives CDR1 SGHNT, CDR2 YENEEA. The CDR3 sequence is CASTLEGQGYSPLHF. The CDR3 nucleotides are TGTGCCAGCACCCTGGAGGGACAGGGGTATTCACCCCTCCACTTT.

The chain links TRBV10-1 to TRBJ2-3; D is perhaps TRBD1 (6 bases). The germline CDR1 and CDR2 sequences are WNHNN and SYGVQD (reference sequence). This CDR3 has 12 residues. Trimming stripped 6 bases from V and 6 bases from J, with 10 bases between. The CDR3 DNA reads TGCGCCAGCAGCGCAGGGGCGGATACGCAGTATTTT. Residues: CASSAGADTQYF.

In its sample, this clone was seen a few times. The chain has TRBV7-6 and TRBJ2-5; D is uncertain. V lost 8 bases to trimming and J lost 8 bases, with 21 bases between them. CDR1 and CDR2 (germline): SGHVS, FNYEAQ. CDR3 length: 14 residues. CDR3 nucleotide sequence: TGTGCCAGCGGAGCATATGGATTACCTCCCACCCAGTACTTC. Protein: CASGAYGLPPTQYF. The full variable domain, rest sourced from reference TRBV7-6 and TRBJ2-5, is GAGVSQSPRYKVTKRGQDVALRCDPISGHVSLYWYRQALGQGPEFLTYFNYEAQQDKSGLPNDRFSAERPEGSISTLTIQRTEQRDSAMYRCASGAYGLPPTQYFGPGTRLLVL.

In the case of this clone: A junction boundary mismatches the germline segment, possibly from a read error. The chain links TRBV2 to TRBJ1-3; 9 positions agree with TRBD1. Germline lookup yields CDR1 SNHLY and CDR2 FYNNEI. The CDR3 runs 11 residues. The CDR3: CASSEAGQGHF. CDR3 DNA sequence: TGTGCCAGCAGTGAGGCGGGACAGGGACATTTT.

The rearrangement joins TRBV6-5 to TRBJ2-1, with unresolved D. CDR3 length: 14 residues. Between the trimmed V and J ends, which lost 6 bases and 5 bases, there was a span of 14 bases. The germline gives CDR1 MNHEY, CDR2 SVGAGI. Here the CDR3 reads CASSPSQSHNEQFF. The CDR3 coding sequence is TGTGCCAGCAGCCCATCTCAGTCCCACAATGAGCAGTTCTTC.

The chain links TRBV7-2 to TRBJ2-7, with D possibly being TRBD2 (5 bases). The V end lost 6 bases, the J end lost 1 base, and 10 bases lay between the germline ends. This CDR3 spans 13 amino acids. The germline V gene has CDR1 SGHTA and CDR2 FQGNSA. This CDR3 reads CASRPGFSYEQYF. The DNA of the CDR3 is TGTGCCAGCAGACCGGGGTTTTCCTACGAGCAGTACTTC.

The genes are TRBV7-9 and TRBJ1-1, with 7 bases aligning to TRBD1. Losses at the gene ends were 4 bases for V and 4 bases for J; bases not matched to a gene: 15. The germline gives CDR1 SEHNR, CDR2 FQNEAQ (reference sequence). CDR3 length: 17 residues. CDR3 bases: TGTGCCAGCAGCTCCGACCGTCAACAGGGGCTAGGCACTGAAGCTTTCTTT. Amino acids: CASSSDRQQGLGTEAFF. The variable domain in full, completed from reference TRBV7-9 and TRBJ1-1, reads DTGVSQNPRHKITKRGQNVTFRCDPISEHNRLYWYRQTLGQGPEFLTYFQNEAQLEKSRLLSDRFSAERPKGSFSTLEIQRTEQGDSAMYLCASSSDRQQGLGTEAFFGQGTRLTVV.

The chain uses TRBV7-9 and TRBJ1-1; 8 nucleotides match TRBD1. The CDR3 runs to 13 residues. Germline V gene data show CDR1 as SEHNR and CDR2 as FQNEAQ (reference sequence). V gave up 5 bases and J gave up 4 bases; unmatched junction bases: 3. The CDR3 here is CASSEQGATEAFF. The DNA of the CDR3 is TGTGCCAGCAGCGAGCAGGGGGCCACTGAAGCTTTCTTT.

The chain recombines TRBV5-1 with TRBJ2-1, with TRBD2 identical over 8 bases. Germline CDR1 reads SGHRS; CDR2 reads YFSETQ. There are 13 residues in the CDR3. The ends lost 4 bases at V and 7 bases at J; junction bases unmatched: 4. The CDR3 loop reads CASSRTSSNEQFF. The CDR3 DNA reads TGCGCCAGCAGCCGGACTAGCTCGAATGAGCAGTTCTTC.

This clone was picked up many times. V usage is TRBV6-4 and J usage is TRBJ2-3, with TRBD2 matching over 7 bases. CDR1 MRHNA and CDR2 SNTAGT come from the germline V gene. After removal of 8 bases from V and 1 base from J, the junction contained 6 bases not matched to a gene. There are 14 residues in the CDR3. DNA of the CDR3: TGTGCCAGCGCAGCGGGATCCGGCACAGATACGCAGTATTTT. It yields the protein CASAAGSGTDTQYF.

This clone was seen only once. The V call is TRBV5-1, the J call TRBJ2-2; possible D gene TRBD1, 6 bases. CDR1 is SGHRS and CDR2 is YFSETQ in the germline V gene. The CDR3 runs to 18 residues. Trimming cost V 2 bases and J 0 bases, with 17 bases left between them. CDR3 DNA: TGCGCCAGCAGCTTTCCCCCGGACAGCTACTCGAACACCGGGGAGCTGTTTTTT. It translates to CASSFPPDSYSNTGELFF.

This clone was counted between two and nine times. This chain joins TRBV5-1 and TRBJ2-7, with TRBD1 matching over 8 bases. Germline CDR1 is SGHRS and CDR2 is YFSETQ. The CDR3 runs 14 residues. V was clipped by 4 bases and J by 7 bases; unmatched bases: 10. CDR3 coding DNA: TGCGCCAGCAGCCCCGGGACAGGCGCTCTGGAGCAGTACTTC. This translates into CASSPGTGALEQYF.

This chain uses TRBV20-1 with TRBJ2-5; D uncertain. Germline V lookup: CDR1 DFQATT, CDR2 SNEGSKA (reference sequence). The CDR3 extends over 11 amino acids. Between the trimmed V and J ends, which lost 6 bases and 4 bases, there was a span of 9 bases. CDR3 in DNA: TGCAGTGCCCCCGCCGCAGAGACCCAGTACTTC. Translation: CSAPAAETQYF.

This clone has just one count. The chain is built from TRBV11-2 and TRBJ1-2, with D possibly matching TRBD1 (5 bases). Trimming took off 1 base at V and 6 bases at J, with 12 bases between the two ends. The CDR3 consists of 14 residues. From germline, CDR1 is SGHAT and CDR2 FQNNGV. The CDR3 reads CASSLAGLMDGYTF. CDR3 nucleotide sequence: TGTGCCAGCAGCTTAGCGGGACTAATGGATGGCTACACCTTC.

The CDR3 DNA follows: TGCGCCAGCAGTTTACAGGGGACCGCCAACGAGCAGTACTTC. Amino acids: CASSLQGTANEQYF. This rearrangement joins TRBV10-1 to TRBJ2-7; TRBD1 matches 7 bases. The CDR3 sequence is 14 residues long. V gave up 5 bases and J gave up 5 bases; unmatched junction bases: 9. Germline V gene data show CDR1 as WNHNN and CDR2 as SYGVQD (reference sequence).

The CDR3 spells CASSLARGPETQYF. CDR3 nucleotides: TGTGCCAGCAGTTTAGCCAGGGGGCCAGAGACCCAGTACTTC. The chain couples TRBV28 to TRBJ2-5; TRBD1 matches at 8 bases. This CDR3 spans 14 amino acids. Germline lookup yields CDR1 MDHEN and CDR2 SYDVKM. Trimming at V came to 2 bases and at J to 4 bases, leaving 3 bases not matched to a gene.

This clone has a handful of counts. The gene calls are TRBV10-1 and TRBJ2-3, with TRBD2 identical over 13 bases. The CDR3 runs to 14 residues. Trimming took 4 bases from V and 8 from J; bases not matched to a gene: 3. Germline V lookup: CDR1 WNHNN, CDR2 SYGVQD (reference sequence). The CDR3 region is CASSARLAGGTQYF. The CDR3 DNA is TGCGCCAGCAGTGCAAGACTAGCGGGAGGTACGCAGTATTTT.

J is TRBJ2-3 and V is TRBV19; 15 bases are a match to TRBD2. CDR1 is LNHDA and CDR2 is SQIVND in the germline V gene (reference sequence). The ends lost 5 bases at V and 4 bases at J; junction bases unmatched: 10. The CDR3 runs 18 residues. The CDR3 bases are TGTGCCAGTAGTTCCGGGAGGACTAGCGGGAGGGTATCAGATACGCAGTATTTT. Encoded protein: CASSSGRTSGRVSDTQYF.

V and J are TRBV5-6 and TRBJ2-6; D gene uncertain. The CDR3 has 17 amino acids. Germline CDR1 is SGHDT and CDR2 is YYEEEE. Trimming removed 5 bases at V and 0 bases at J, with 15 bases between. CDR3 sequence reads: CASRPIQEYSGANVLTF. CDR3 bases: TGTGCCAGCAGACCCATCCAGGAATACTCTGGGGCCAACGTCCTGACTTTC. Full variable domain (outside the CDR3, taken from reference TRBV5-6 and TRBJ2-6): DAGVTQSPTHLIKTRGQQVTLRCSPKSGHDTVSWYQQALGQGPQFIFQYYEEEERQRGNFPDRFSGHQFPNYSSELNVNALLLGDSALYLCASRPIQEYSGANVLTFGAGSRLTVL.